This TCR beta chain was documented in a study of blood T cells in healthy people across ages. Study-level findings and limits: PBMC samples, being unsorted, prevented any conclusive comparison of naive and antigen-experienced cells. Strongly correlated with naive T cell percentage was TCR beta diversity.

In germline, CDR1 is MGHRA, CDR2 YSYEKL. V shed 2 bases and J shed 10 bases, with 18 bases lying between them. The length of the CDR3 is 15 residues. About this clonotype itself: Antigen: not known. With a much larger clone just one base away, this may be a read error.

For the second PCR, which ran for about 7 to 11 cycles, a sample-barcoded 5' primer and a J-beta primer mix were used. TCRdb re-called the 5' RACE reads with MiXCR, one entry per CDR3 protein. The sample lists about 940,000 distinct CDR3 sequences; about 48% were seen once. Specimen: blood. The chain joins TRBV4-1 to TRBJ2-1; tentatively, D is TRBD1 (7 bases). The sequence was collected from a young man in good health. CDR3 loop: CASSQQGEAVHEQFF. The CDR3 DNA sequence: TGCGCCAGCAGCCAACAGGGGGAGGCAGTCCACGAGCAGTTCTTC.